A single sample is the source of the 3 T cell receptor beta chains below, sequenced in a study of identical twins. TCRdb re-called the 5' RACE reads with MiXCR, one entry per CDR3 protein. The table shows a few hundred thousand distinct CDR3 sequences, with less than 20% occurring only once. The sequenced sample consisted of naive T cells sorted from blood. These receptors came from a man aged 50 or older in good health.

V and J are TRBV19 and TRBJ2-7; weak D call: TRBD2 (6 bases). This CDR3 has 12 amino acids. Trimming removed 9 bases at V and 6 bases at J, with 15 bases between. CDR1 and CDR2 (germline): LNHDA, SQIVND (reference sequence). The DNA of the CDR3 is TGTGCCAGCACCCCCCCCGGGGGCGAGCAGTACTTC. Translated: CASTPPGGEQYF.

In its sample, this clonotype was seen a few times. This chain's CDR3 is CASSLTGGRGETQYF. CDR3 sequence (DNA): TGCGCCAGCAGCTTAACGGGGGGCCGGGGAGAGACCCAGTACTTC. The chain employs TRBV5-1 and TRBJ2-5, with TRBD2 as a possible D gene (7 bases). The CDR3 spans 15 residues. The V end was cut by 2 bases, the J end by 4 bases, with 15 bases between. The V gene's germline CDR1 is SGHRS and CDR2 YFSETQ.

This clonotype was seen only a few times. This rearrangement joins TRBV5-1 to TRBJ2-1; 12 nucleotides agree with TRBD2. V dropped 1 base and J dropped 6; count of bases not matched to a gene: 5. The CDR3 is 16 amino acids. Germline lookup yields CDR1 SGHRS and CDR2 YFSETQ. CDR3 amino acids: CASSLSLAGGSNEQFF. DNA of the CDR3: TGCGCCAGCAGCTTGAGCCTAGCGGGAGGGTCCAATGAGCAGTTCTTC.